These 32 T cell receptor beta chains were sequenced from one sample in a study of blood T cells in healthy people across ages. Alongside a J-beta primer mix, a sample-barcoded 5' primer served in a second PCR lasting about 7 to 12 cycles. TCRdb independently ran MiXCR on the 5' RACE reads; one entry per CDR3 protein. The sample holds 800,000 to 950,000 distinct CDR3 sequences, under 40% seen once. Material: blood. These receptors originate from a young man in good health.

The chain links TRBV27 to TRBJ1-2; D is ambiguous. The V gene's germline CDR1 is MNHEY and CDR2 SMNVEV (reference sequence). The CDR3 is made up of 13 amino acids. V was shortened by 7 bases and J by 3 bases, with 12 bases between the two germline ends. CDR3 protein: CASKTLRDYGYTF. The CDR3 DNA follows: TGTGCCAGCAAGACCTTAAGGGACTATGGCTACACCTTC.

The rearrangement links TRBV5-1 to TRBJ1-1; the match to TRBD1 covers 8 bases. The CDR3 consists of 16 residues. Germline V gene data show CDR1 as SGHRS and CDR2 as YFSETQ. The V and J ends lost 4 bases and 0 bases, in that order; junction bases with no gene match: 8. The CDR3: CASSQGRDRLNTEAFF. In DNA, the CDR3 is TGCGCCAGCAGCCAGGGACGGGACAGGCTGAACACTGAAGCTTTCTTT.

This clonotype was picked up a small number of times. This chain joins TRBV7-9 and TRBJ1-1; possible D gene TRBD1, 5 bases. Germline values: CDR1 SEHNR, CDR2 FQNEAQ (reference sequence). This CDR3 region has 16 residues. V gave up 3 bases and J gave up 4 bases, with 18 bases separating them. The CDR3, as DNA: TGTGCCAGCAGCTTGGGGACTGGAGGAGCCGGCACTGAAGCTTTCTTT. Encoded protein: CASSLGTGGAGTEAFF.

This clonotype was observed a handful of times. This rearrangement joins TRBV7-8 to TRBJ2-3; tentatively, D is TRBD2 (5 bases). Germline V CDR1 and CDR2: SGHVS, FQNEAQ. The V end was cut by 5 bases, the J end by 6 bases, with 15 bases between. The CDR3 sequence is 14 residues long. CDR3 residues: CASSRMAWRDTQYF. CDR3 sequence (DNA): TGTGCCAGCAGCCGGATGGCTTGGAGGGATACGCAGTATTTT.

In the case of this clonotype: A much bigger clone sits one base away, suggesting this may be a read error. The rearrangement links TRBV7-2 to TRBJ2-7; 8 bases are a match to TRBD2. Per germline, CDR1 SGHTA and CDR2 FQGNSA. Losses at the gene ends were 4 bases for V and 4 bases for J; bases not matched to a gene: 6. The CDR3 is 14 amino acids. The CDR3 region is CASSYGRAAYEQYF. The DNA of the CDR3 is TGTGCCAGCAGCTACGGGAGGGCGGCTTACGAGCAGTACTTC. Using reference TRBV7-2 and TRBJ2-7 for the parts outside the CDR3, the full variable domain is GAGVSQSPSNKVTEKGKDVELRCDPISGHTALYWYRQSLGQGLEFLIYFQGNSAPDKSGLPSDRFSAERTGGSVSTLTIQRTQQEDSAVYLCASSYGRAAYEQYFGPGTRLTVT.

This chain uses TRBV6-2 or TRBV6-3 with TRBJ1-4; D gene unclear. V shed 5 bases and J shed 8 bases, with 15 bases lying between them. The CDR3 totals 14 residues. CDR1 MNHEY and CDR2 SVGEGT come from the germline V gene. The CDR3 reads CASSPPGPFEKLFF. CDR3 bases: TGTGCCAGCAGTCCGCCAGGCCCCTTCGAAAAACTGTTTTTT.

The table lists this clonotype with a few counts. The V and J genes are TRBV13 and TRBJ2-7; maybe TRBD2 (6 bases). Germline CDR1 and CDR2: PRHDT and FYEKMQ (reference sequence). The CDR3 runs to 14 residues. The V and J ends lost 5 bases and 5 bases respectively, with 16 bases between them. The DNA of the CDR3 is TGTGCCAGCAGCCAAGAGGTCGGGGAGGACGAGCAGTACTTC. Its protein product is CASSQEVGEDEQYF.

V gene TRBV20-1 combines with J gene TRBJ2-2; 9 bases are shared with TRBD1. The CDR3 spans 14 residues. Germline V lookup: CDR1 DFQATT, CDR2 SNEGSKA (reference sequence). V dropped 8 bases and J dropped 4; count of bases not matched to a gene: 8. The CDR3 coding sequence is TGCAGTACCGACCGGGACAGGGTCACCGGGGAGCTGTTTTTT. Protein sequence: CSTDRDRVTGELFF.

This clonotype has a handful of counts. The chain links TRBV7-9 to TRBJ1-1, with D unresolved. Germline CDR1 is SEHNR and CDR2 is FQNEAQ (reference sequence). CDR3 length: 13 residues. V was shortened by 3 bases and J by 3 bases, with 8 bases between the two germline ends. The CDR3 bases are TGTGCCAGCAGCTTGAACACCGACACTGAAGCTTTCTTT. It yields the protein CASSLNTDTEAFF.

The chain links TRBV3-1 to TRBJ2-3; no definite D call. In germline, CDR1 is LGHDT, CDR2 YNNKEL (reference sequence). The CDR3 extends over 13 amino acids. Trimming stripped 1 base from V and 4 bases from J, with 6 bases between. The CDR3: CASSQATADTQYF. The DNA for the CDR3 is TGTGCCAGCAGCCAAGCCACAGCAGATACGCAGTATTTT.

This clonotype was recorded a few times. The chain couples TRBV6-2 or TRBV6-3 to TRBJ2-7; tentatively, D is TRBD1 or TRBD2 (6 bases each). Per the germline V gene, CDR1 is MNHEY and CDR2 is SVGEGT. This CDR3 spans 13 amino acids. With 10 bases removed from V and 5 bases from J, the gap between germline ends came to 18 bases. CDR3 protein: CATRAGGVNEQYF. For the CDR3, the DNA is TGTGCCACCAGAGCCGGGGGCGTCAACGAGCAGTACTTC.

The chain recombines TRBV20-1 with TRBJ2-7, with unresolved D. This CDR3 has 12 residues. V lost 4 bases, J lost 3 bases, and 10 bases lay in between. From germline, CDR1 is DFQATT and CDR2 SNEGSKA (reference sequence). The chain's CDR3 is CSAKVGSYEQYF. For the CDR3, the DNA is TGCAGTGCTAAGGTCGGCAGCTACGAGCAGTACTTC.

The chain joins TRBV7-9 to TRBJ2-4, with 11 positions matching TRBD2. With the DNA end fitting TRBJ2-5 better, the J assignment may be wrong. CDR3 length: 18 amino acids. Per the germline V gene, CDR1 is SEHNR and CDR2 is FQNEAQ (reference sequence). The chain's CDR3 is CASSFKYWTSGLQETQYF. Here the CDR3 DNA reads TGTGCCAGCAGCTTTAAGTACTGGACTAGCGGGCTCCAAGAGACCCAGTACTTC.

This clonotype has ten or more counts. V usage is TRBV10-3 and J usage is TRBJ2-3; tentatively, D is TRBD1 or TRBD2 (5 bases each). The V gene lost 4 bases and the J gene lost 2 bases, with 10 bases spanning the gap. CDR3 length: 14 residues. In germline, CDR1 is ENHRY, CDR2 SYGVKD. The CDR3 DNA follows: TGTGCCATCAGTGGGACCGGGACCACAGATACGCAGTATTTT. Protein sequence: CAISGTGTTDTQYF.

As regards this clonotype: A junction boundary mismatches the germline segment, possibly from a read error. V usage is TRBV12-3 or TRBV12-4 and J usage is TRBJ2-5, with unresolved D. The CDR3 consists of 14 residues. As DNA, the CDR3 is TGTGCCAGCAAAGGGCGGTTGTTCCAAGAGGCCCAGTACTTC. Its protein is CASKGRLFQEAQYF.

The chain carries TRBV11-2 and TRBJ2-1; D is possibly TRBD2 (6 bases). The CDR3 has 15 residues. Between the trimmed V and J ends, which lost 0 bases and 6 bases, there was a span of 12 bases. Looked up from germline, CDR1 is SGHAT and CDR2 is FQNNGV. CDR3 DNA: TGTGCCAGCAGCTTAGATGGGACTCCACGCAATGAGCAGTTCTTC. Translated, it gives CASSLDGTPRNEQFF.

This clonotype was detected ten times or more. The genes are TRBV3-1 and TRBJ2-1, with 12 positions matching TRBD1. The CDR3 has 15 residues. After removal of 3 bases from V and 7 bases from J, the junction contained 4 bases not matched to a gene. The V gene's germline CDR1 is LGHDT and CDR2 YNNKEL (reference sequence). The CDR3 bases are TGTGCCAGCAGCCAGGGACAGGGGGCGAGAAATGAGCAGTTCTTC. This encodes CASSQGQGARNEQFF.

This clonotype showed up just once. This may come from a read error, since a much larger clone is one base off. The chain has TRBV7-2 and TRBJ2-5; perhaps TRBD1 as D (5 bases). The germline V gene encodes CDR1 SGHTA and CDR2 FQGNSA. The CDR3 covers 12 residues. The CDR3 bases are TGTGCCAGCAGCCCGCCGACAGAGATCCAGTACTTC. Translating gives CASSPPTEIQYF.

The chain recombines TRBV7-9 with TRBJ2-1; 9 bases agree with TRBD1. This CDR3 is built from 14 residues. With V trimmed by 5 bases and J by 8 bases, 7 bases remained unmatched. Germline V lookup: CDR1 SEHNR, CDR2 FQNEAQ (reference sequence). In DNA, the CDR3 is TGTGCCAGCAGCCGGACAGGGGATGGCGATGAGCAGTTCTTC. Translated, it gives CASSRTGDGDEQFF.

In its sample, this clonotype was seen a few times. The V and J genes are TRBV5-1 and TRBJ1-2; 7 bases line up with TRBD1. The CDR3 consists of 14 residues. Unmatched junction bases numbered 5, after V lost 4 bases and J lost 2 bases. CDR1 and CDR2 (germline): SGHRS, YFSETQ. CDR3 protein: CASSPRGENYGYTF. Here the CDR3 DNA reads TGCGCCAGCAGCCCCAGGGGGGAGAACTATGGCTACACCTTC.

The chain carries TRBV10-3 and TRBJ1-5, with 12 positions matching TRBD1. Germline V gene sequence: CDR1 ENHRY, CDR2 SYGVKD. The CDR3 extends over 19 amino acids. Losses at the gene ends were 8 bases for V and 0 bases for J; bases not matched to a gene: 14. CDR3: CAISEGGQGAMYSNQPQHF. In DNA form, the CDR3 reads TGTGCCATCTCCGAAGGGGGACAGGGGGCAATGTATAGCAATCAGCCCCAGCATTTT.

This clonotype was counted ten times or more. The genes are TRBV12-3 or TRBV12-4 and TRBJ1-1, with D possibly being TRBD1 (5 bases). The CDR3 spans 15 residues. Between the trimmed V and J ends, which lost 5 bases and 1 base, there was a span of 14 bases. Written as DNA, the CDR3 is TGTGCCAGCAGTCCCTTGGGGGTGGGGAACACTGAAGCTTTCTTT. As protein: CASSPLGVGNTEAFF.

Regarding this clonotype: With a much larger clone just one base away, this may be a read error. The chain recombines TRBV4-2 with TRBJ2-5; TRBD2 matches 8 bases. J lost 11 bases, V lost 6 bases, and 20 bases had no gene match. Germline V gene data show CDR1 as LGHNA and CDR2 as YNFKEQ. This CDR3 spans 16 amino acids. In DNA, the CDR3 is TGTGCCAGCAGTCCCCGGACTAGCTTAGAGCACAATGAGCAGTACTTC. This codes for CASSPRTSLEHNEQYF.

With respect to this clonotype: A much larger clonotype is one base distant, so this may be a read error. The V and J genes are TRBV20-1 and TRBJ2-4; D call uncertain. The DNA end is more similar to TRBJ2-5, so the J call may be wrong. The CDR3 totals 12 residues. The germline V gene has CDR1 DFQATT and CDR2 SNEGSKA (reference sequence). The CDR3 spells CSATLLRETQYF. The CDR3 coding sequence is TGCAGTGCTACCTTACTACGAGAGACCCAGTACTTC.

This clonotype showed up just a few times. The gene calls are TRBV27 and TRBJ1-2; D is undetermined. V lost 2 bases, J lost 7 bases, and 14 bases lay in between. The CDR3 loop spans 14 amino acids. In germline, CDR1 is MNHEY, CDR2 SMNVEV (reference sequence). The CDR3 is CASSLGLDSGGYTF. In DNA form, the CDR3 reads TGTGCCAGCAGTTTAGGGCTCGACTCGGGTGGCTACACCTTC.

This rearrangement joins TRBV6-2 or TRBV6-3 to TRBJ1-2; no reliable D call. Per the germline V gene, CDR1 is MNHEY and CDR2 is SVGEGT. Trimming took off 5 bases at V and 7 bases at J, with 11 bases between the two ends. The CDR3 sequence is 12 residues long. The CDR3 loop is CASSHQGRGYTF. The CDR3 DNA reads TGTGCCAGCAGTCACCAAGGACGTGGCTACACCTTC.

The chain joins TRBV4-3 to TRBJ1-2, with a possible D match to TRBD1 (6 bases). The CDR3 spans 16 residues. V shed 2 bases and J shed 1 base, with 14 bases lying between them. The germline V gene encodes CDR1 LGHNA and CDR2 YSLEER. CDR3 loop: CASSQRHREFNYGYTF. In DNA form, the CDR3 reads TGCGCCAGCAGCCAAAGGCACAGGGAATTTAACTATGGCTACACCTTC.

This clonotype came up a few times. The chain uses TRBV12-3 or TRBV12-4 and TRBJ1-5; no firm D call. The CDR3 sequence is 16 residues long. Trimming removed 1 base at V and 0 bases at J, with 10 bases between. This CDR3 is CASSLGRVVSNQPQHF. CDR3 DNA: TGTGCCAGCAGTTTAGGTAGGGTAGTTAGCAATCAGCCCCAGCATTTT.

To note about this clonotype: This could be a read error, since a much larger clone is one nucleotide away. CDR3 protein: CASSLFKGDEQYF. The DNA of the CDR3 is TGTGCCAGCAGCCTGTTTAAGGGAGACGAGCAGTACTTC. This rearrangement joins TRBV6-5 to TRBJ2-7; maybe TRBD2 (5 bases). The CDR3 extends over 13 amino acids. Trimming removed 6 bases from V and 5 bases from J, with 14 bases in between. Germline V gene sequence: CDR1 MNHEY, CDR2 SVGAGI.

This clonotype was found a few times. The rearrangement uses TRBV5-6 and TRBJ1-4; perhaps TRBD1 as D (5 bases). The CDR3 loop spans 14 amino acids. Germline V CDR1 and CDR2: SGHDT, YYEEEE. Trimming removed 4 bases at V and 3 bases at J, with 10 bases between. The CDR3 nucleotides read TGTGCCAGCAGCCCCTGGGGGGCTAATGAAAAACTGTTTTTT. It is translated as CASSPWGANEKLFF.

This clonotype came up many times. V is TRBV4-2 and J is TRBJ1-2; 8 nucleotides agree with TRBD1. Germline CDR1 reads LGHNA; CDR2 reads YNFKEQ. There are 15 residues in the CDR3. J was trimmed by 4 bases and V by 6 bases; bases with no gene match: 10. CDR3 bases: TGTGCCAGCAGACCAATACAGGGGGAAGGCTATGGCTACACCTTC. Protein: CASRPIQGEGYGYTF.

This clonotype was counted a few times. This rearrangement joins TRBV11-3 to TRBJ2-3; D could derive from TRBD1 or TRBD2 (5 bases each). Germline lookup yields CDR1 SGHNT and CDR2 YENEEA. Trimming removed 6 bases from V and 3 bases from J, with 22 bases in between. The CDR3 length is 17 residues. The DNA for the CDR3 is TGTGCCAGCAGTCCCTCCGGTGATAGTTGGGGGACAGATACGCAGTATTTT. Its protein is CASSPSGDSWGTDTQYF.